What follows are 12 T cell receptor beta chains derived from one specimen sequenced in a study of OX40 agonist ivuxolimab in advanced cancers. Assay: immunoSEQ multiplex PCR; the TCRdb copy retains only in-frame clones and omits some. The profile shows about 58,000 clones, 79% of them singletons. The specimen was CD4+ or CD8+ T cells sorted from blood, collected in a trial of the OX40 agonist ivuxolimab. Receptors originate from an adult with an advanced solid tumor such as melanoma, head and neck, liver or kidney cancer.

The gene calls are TRBV5-1 and TRBJ1-4; D gene uncertain. The CDR3 has 13 amino acids. From germline, CDR1 is SGHRS and CDR2 YFSETQ. Trimming shortened V by 1 base and J by 3 bases, and 4 bases separated the two germline ends. The DNA for the CDR3 is TGCGCCAGCAGCTTGATGCCTAATGAAAAACTGTTTTTT. It yields the protein CASSLMPNEKLFF.

The rearrangement links TRBV5-5 to TRBJ2-5; D may be TRBD2 (5 bases). Germline CDR1 is SGHKS and CDR2 is YYEKEE (reference sequence). The CDR3 loop spans 14 amino acids. V lost 4 bases, J lost 1 base, and 11 bases lay in between. The CDR3 DNA is TGTGCCAGCAGCCCCACCGGAGGCCAAGAGACCCAGTACTTC. It yields the protein CASSPTGGQETQYF.

The CDR3 DNA reads TGTGCCAGCAGCCAGGGGACTGGAAACACCATATATTTT. Translated, it gives CASSQGTGNTIYF. The chain recombines TRBV6-6 with TRBJ1-3; perhaps TRBD1 as D (6 bases). V was shortened by 6 bases and J by 2 bases, with 8 bases between the two germline ends. The CDR3 consists of 13 residues. CDR1 MNHNY and CDR2 SVGAGI come from the germline V gene (reference sequence).

This clone has more than one count but fewer than ten. CDR3 loop: CASSLGGTSVNEQFF. CDR3 bases: TGCGCCAGCAGCTTGGGGGGGACTAGCGTCAATGAGCAGTTCTTC. This chain links TRBV5-1 with TRBJ2-1; 10 positions agree with TRBD2. The germline CDR1 and CDR2 sequences are SGHRS and YFSETQ. Trimming at V came to 0 bases and at J to 6 bases, leaving 3 bases not matched to a gene. The CDR3 is 15 residues long.

The chain employs TRBV28 and TRBJ2-2, with D perhaps matching TRBD1 or TRBD2 (5 bases each). Trimming took off 5 bases at V and 3 bases at J, with 10 bases between the two ends. The CDR3 is 14 residues long. CDR1 and CDR2 from the germline V gene are MDHEN and SYDVKM. CDR3 nucleotides: TGTGCCAGCAGTGTTAGGGGAGACACCGGGGAGCTGTTTTTT. Its protein is CASSVRGDTGELFF.

The chain recombines TRBV28 with TRBJ1-1; D is uncertain. The CDR3 length is 14 residues. Per germline, CDR1 MDHEN and CDR2 SYDVKM. V dropped 2 bases and J dropped 1 base, with 8 bases sitting between them. CDR3 DNA sequence: TGTGCCAGCAGTTTAGGAGGCAAGAACACTGAAGCTTTCTTT. It encodes CASSLGGKNTEAFF.

The V gene is TRBV7-9, the J gene TRBJ2-7; D is uncertain. Trimming pared 4 bases from V and 0 bases from J, leaving 7 bases between. The CDR3 has 13 amino acids. Looked up from germline, CDR1 is SEHNR and CDR2 is FQNEAQ (reference sequence). The CDR3 DNA reads as TGTGCCAGCAGCTCCGAAAACTCCTACGAGCAGTACTTC. Translation: CASSSENSYEQYF.

This clone showed up just once. This chain uses TRBV4-2 with TRBJ2-1; 9 bases match TRBD2. The CDR3 spans 18 residues. The germline V gene has CDR1 LGHNA and CDR2 YNFKEQ. After removal of 4 bases from V and 0 bases from J, the junction contained 10 bases not matched to a gene. This CDR3 is CASSPTLAGGLSYNEQFF. The CDR3 DNA sequence: TGTGCCAGCAGCCCGACTCTGGCGGGGGGGCTCTCCTACAATGAGCAGTTCTTC.

The rearrangement links TRBV19 to TRBJ1-1; D gene uncertain. Trimming left V 10 bases short and J 1 base short, with 16 bases between. This CDR3 has 14 residues. CDR1 and CDR2 (germline): LNHDA, SQIVND (reference sequence). The CDR3 reads CATNEGSGNTEAFF. CDR3 DNA: TGTGCCACAAATGAAGGTTCCGGGAACACTGAAGCTTTCTTT.

This clone was counted between two and nine times. The chain has TRBV4-1 and TRBJ1-5; 7 positions match TRBD1. Per germline, CDR1 MGHRA and CDR2 YSYEKL. This CDR3 is 14 amino acids long. V trimming: 0 bases; J trimming: 6 bases; junction bases outside the gene matches: 2. The DNA for the CDR3 is TGCGCCAGCAGCCAAGACGGACAGGTTCAGCCCCAGCATTTT. This translates into CASSQDGQVQPQHF.

This rearrangement joins TRBV5-4 to TRBJ2-5, with 8 positions matching TRBD1. CDR1 is SGHNT, CDR2 YYREEE, per germline (reference sequence). The ends lost 4 bases at V and 1 base at J; junction bases unmatched: 9. This CDR3 spans 16 amino acids. In DNA form, the CDR3 reads TGTGCCAGCAGCACCTCGACAGGGGCGCTCCAAGAGACCCAGTACTTC. Translation gives CASSTSTGALQETQYF.

This chain uses TRBV7-8 with TRBJ2-1; D call uncertain. This CDR3 comprises 14 residues. The germline V and J ends were trimmed by 5 bases and 0 bases, with 8 bases remaining between them. Germline V gene lookup returns CDR1 SGHVS and CDR2 FQNEAQ. CDR3 amino acids: CASSGRRSYNEQFF. CDR3 nucleotides: TGTGCCAGCAGCGGCCGCCGCTCCTACAATGAGCAGTTCTTC.